Listed below are T cell receptor beta chains from one sample, sequenced in a study of shared clonotypes between healthy human individuals. Sequenced by immunoSEQ multiplex PCR; TCRdb stores in-frame clones only, minus some. The sample lists roughly 1.5 million clones; nearly 99% were seen once. Sequencing input: naive CD4+ T cells sorted from blood. The receptors stem from a man aged 25-40 years in good health. The CDR3 runs from the conserved cysteine through the conserved F or W. The D gene is left open where the match is weak. Rows may omit the clone size; those that give it use once, few, many or a size class.

>TRBJ2-5|-|TRBD2|TRBV5-4
CASSDRRGEETQYF
TGTGCCAGCAGCGACCGTCGGGGGGAAGAGACCCAGTACTTC
>TRBJ2-7|few|TRBD1|TRBV6-1
CASSIGQAVPYEQYF
TGTGCCAGCAGTATCGGACAGGCGGTCCCCTACGAGCAGTACTTC
>TRBJ2-5|-|TRBD2|TRBV5-1
CASSLSLAGGETQYF
TGCGCCAGCAGCTTGAGCCTAGCGGGAGGGGAGACCCAGTACTTC
>TRBJ2-3|-|TRBD1|TRBV25-1
CASSATGGDTQYF
TGTGCCAGCAGTGCGACAGGGGGAGATACGCAGTATTTT
>TRBJ2-5|-|-|TRBV5-4
CASSGKPRGLGETQYF
TGTGCCAGCAGCGGTAAACCTAGGGGTTTGGGGGAGACCCAGTACTTC
>TRBJ2-3|-|-|TRBV25-1
CASSSEHYTDTQYF
TGTGCCAGCAGTTCAGAACATTACACAGATACGCAGTATTTT
>TRBJ1-1|-|-|TRBV10-2
CASSERGEAFF
TGCGCCAGCAGTGAGAGGGGTGAAGCTTTCTTT
>TRBJ2-2|-|-|TRBV12-2
CASRYGAGVETGELFF
TGTGCAAGTCGCTATGGAGCGGGAGTGGAGACCGGGGAGCTGTTTTTT
>TRBJ1-3|once|-|TRBV13
CASNHRQASYSGNTIYF
TGTGCCAGCAACCACCGACAGGCGTCCTACTCTGGAAACACCATATATTTT
>TRBJ2-7|-|TRBD1|TRBV2
CASSGDREGGYEQYF
TGTGCCAGCAGTGGGGACAGGGAAGGGGGCTACGAGCAGTACTTC
>TRBJ2-4|-|-|TRBV28
CASSPGVRAKNIQYF
TGTGCCAGCAGCCCAGGGGTACGAGCCAAAAACATTCAGTACTTC
>TRBJ1-1|-|TRBD1|TRBV30
CAWFRQGGNPEAFF
TGTGCCTGGTTCAGACAGGGGGGGAATCCTGAAGCTTTCTTT
>TRBJ2-1|-|-|TRBV4-2
CASSLDTRRETEQFF
TGTGCCAGCAGCCTCGACACCCGCAGGGAAACTGAGCAGTTCTTC
>TRBJ1-6|once|-|TRBV5-1
CASSLDNKRFSPLHF
TGCGCCAGCAGCTTGGACAATAAAAGATTTTCACCCCTCCACTTT
>TRBJ2-5|-|-|TRBV6-6
CASSYGGAQETQYF
TGTGCCAGCAGTTACGGGGGTGCCCAAGAGACCCAGTACTTC
>TRBJ1-4|-|TRBD1|TRBV11-2
CASSYDRDRAERKLFF
TGTGCCAGCAGCTACGACCGGGACAGGGCGGAGCGTAAACTGTTTTTT
>TRBJ2-1|-|TRBD2|TRBV7-2
CASSAQGTRLSYNEQFF
TGTGCCAGCAGCGCACAAGGGACTAGACTCTCCTACAATGAGCAGTTCTTC
>TRBJ2-7|-|TRBD2|TRBV6-1
CASRAGGYEQYF
TGTGCCAGCAGGGCGGGGGGCTACGAGCAGTACTTC
>TRBJ2-2|-|TRBD2|TRBV18
CASSPPGSGGFSNTGELFF
TGTGCCAGCTCACCACCGGGTAGCGGGGGATTCTCGAACACCGGGGAGCTGTTTTTT
>TRBJ1-4|-|-|TRBV5-1
CASSLAGETNEKLFF
TGCGCCAGCAGCTTGGCAGGTGAAACTAATGAAAAACTGTTTTTT
>TRBJ1-1|once|TRBD1|TRBV16
CASSESDRFNTEAFF
TGTGCCAGCAGCGAATCGGACAGGTTCAACACTGAAGCTTTCTTT
>TRBJ2-6|-|-|TRBV6-5
CASRFSGANVLTF
TGTGCCAGCAGGTTTTCAGGGGCCAACGTCCTGACTTTC
>TRBJ2-5|-|TRBD1|TRBV2
CASSGQGFYETQYF
TGTGCCAGCAGTGGACAGGGGTTTTACGAGACCCAGTACTTC
>TRBJ1-5|-|-|TRBV6-1
CASSFRASNQPQHF
TGTGCCAGCAGTTTCAGGGCTAGCAATCAGCCCCAGCATTTT
>TRBJ2-7|-|TRBD2|TRBV5-5
CASSLVTSGSYEQYF
TGTGCCAGCAGCTTAGTGACTAGCGGGTCCTACGAGCAGTACTTC
>TRBJ2-5|-|TRBD1|TRBV29-1
CSVETGQGLKTQYF
TGCAGCGTTGAGACGGGACAGGGGTTAAAGACCCAGTACTTC
>TRBJ2-2|-|-|TRBV5-5
CASSLDPNTGELFF
TGTGCCAGCAGCTTGGATCCGAACACCGGGGAGCTGTTTTTT
>TRBJ1-1|-|-|TRBV28
CASSRTAGNTEAFF
TGTGCCAGCAGTAGGACAGCAGGGAACACTGAAGCTTTCTTT
>TRBJ1-1|-|-|TRBV5-1
CASSSDGSEAFF
TGCGCCAGCAGCTCAGATGGTTCTGAAGCTTTCTTT
>TRBJ2-7|once|-|TRBV5-4
CASSSDGLRAQYF
TGTGCCAGCAGCTCGGACGGACTACGGGCGCAGTACTTC
>TRBJ2-7|-|TRBD2|TRBV14
CASSHPIAGSLYEQYF
TGTGCCAGCAGCCATCCCATAGCGGGTAGCCTATACGAGCAGTACTTC
>TRBJ2-4|-|TRBD2|TRBV27
CASSLSGGAGDVNIQYF
TGTGCCAGCAGTTTATCGGGGGGAGCGGGGGACGTGAACATTCAGTACTTC
>TRBJ1-5|-|-|TRBV5-8
CASSLDGLSNQPQHF
TGTGCCAGCAGCTTGGACGGTCTTAGCAATCAGCCCCAGCATTTT
>TRBJ2-1|-|-|TRBV7-2
CASSARGGLGNEQFF
TGTGCCAGCAGCGCACGGGGAGGATTAGGCAATGAGCAGTTCTTC
>TRBJ2-3|once|TRBD2|TRBV12-5
CASGYTSGATDTQYF
TGTGCTAGTGGCTATACTAGCGGGGCCACAGATACGCAGTATTTT
>TRBJ2-1|-|TRBD2|TRBV19
CASRFPGLAGGPHNEQFF
TGTGCCAGTAGGTTCCCGGGACTAGCGGGAGGGCCCCACAATGAGCAGTTCTTC
>TRBJ2-7|-|TRBD1|TRBV2
CASRATGQAYEQYF
TGTGCCAGCAGAGCCACGGGACAGGCCTACGAGCAGTACTTC
>TRBJ2-1|-|-|TRBV18
CASSPLRAGIGNEQFF
TGTGCCAGCTCACCACTGCGCGCGGGCATAGGCAATGAGCAGTTCTTC
>TRBJ2-5|-|-|TRBV28
CASRETGRTETQYF
TGTGCCAGCAGGGAGACAGGGAGGACAGAGACCCAGTACTTC
>TRBJ2-3|-|-|TRBV7-9
CASSLEGHTDTQYF
TGTGCCAGCAGCTTAGAAGGGCACACAGATACGCAGTATTTT
>TRBJ2-3|-|-|TRBV15
CATSRAPPSEGSPSF
TGTGCCACCAGCAGAGCCCCCCCCTCGGAAGGGTCCCCCTCTTTT
>TRBJ2-2|-|-|TRBV9
CASSVDGRGTGELFF
TGTGCCAGCAGCGTAGACGGGAGAGGCACCGGGGAGCTGTTTTTT
>TRBJ2-2|-|TRBD2|TRBV29-1
CSVAPGLAGGTGELFF
TGCAGCGTTGCCCCCGGACTAGCGGGAGGCACCGGGGAGCTGTTTTTT
>TRBJ2-7|-|-|TRBV5-5
CASSSVSSYEQYF
TGTGCCAGCAGCTCTGTAAGCTCCTACGAGCAGTACTTC
>TRBJ2-3|-|TRBD1|TRBV10-2
CASKWGFWTGQTDTQYF
TGCGCCAGCAAGTGGGGGTTCTGGACAGGTCAAACAGATACGCAGTATTTT
>TRBJ1-2|-|-|TRBV28
CASRGGYGYTF
TGTGCCAGCAGGGGAGGCTATGGCTACACCTTC
>TRBJ1-1|-|-|TRBV5-4
CATTLRGLNTEAFF
TGTGCCACTACCCTTCGAGGGTTGAACACTGAAGCTTTCTTT
>TRBJ2-5|-|-|TRBV2
CASPSETQYF
TGTGCCAGCCCCTCTGAGACCCAGTACTTC
>TRBJ2-7|-|-|TRBV7-9
CASSLGVGVNYEQYF
TGTGCCAGCAGCTTAGGGGTAGGGGTGAACTACGAGCAGTACTTC
>TRBJ2-7|-|TRBD1|TRBV6-5
CASSYLGTAHYEQYF
TGTGCCAGCAGTTATCTCGGGACAGCGCATTACGAGCAGTACTTC
>TRBJ2-2|-|-|TRBV6-5
CASSYKVTGNTGELFF
TGTGCCAGCAGTTACAAAGTGACAGGGAACACCGGGGAGCTGTTTTTT
>TRBJ2-7|-|-|TRBV29-1
CSAGSSYEQYF
TGCAGCGCCGGGAGCTCCTACGAGCAGTACTTC
>TRBJ2-7|-|-|TRBV21-1
CASSKAPRERGPEQYF
TGTGCCAGCAGCAAAGCACCGCGGGAGAGAGGGCCCGAGCAGTACTTC